The 12 T cell receptor beta chains in this list originate from one sample, sequenced in a study of breast tumors, draining lymph nodes, adjacent tissues. Using its own MiXCR run on the multiplex PCR reads, TCRdb lists one record per CDR3 protein. The table lists about 200,000 distinct CDR3 sequences, roughly a third of them singletons. The lymph nodes were axillary draining lymph nodes from breast cancer patients. The specimen sequenced was axillary lymph node tissue. The source is a female donor with breast cancer. Some clones in this sample may be carry-over from other donors' samples.

This chain uses TRBV29-1 with TRBJ2-1; 7 bases are a match to TRBD2. Per germline, CDR1 SQVTM and CDR2 ANQGSEA. The CDR3 runs to 13 residues. The ends lost 8 bases at V and 2 bases at J; junction bases unmatched: 6. The chain's CDR3 is CSPSGTTYNEQFF. In nucleotides, the CDR3 is TGCAGCCCCTCCGGGACTACCTACAATGAGCAGTTCTTC.

This clonotype was observed at least ten times. The genes are TRBV7-8 and TRBJ2-3; 7 bases align to TRBD2. The CDR3 contains 16 residues. Trimming took 5 bases from V and 2 from J; bases not matched to a gene: 10. Germline V gene data show CDR1 as SGHVS and CDR2 as FQNEAQ. The CDR3 spells CASSLERRGSTDTQYF. DNA of the CDR3: TGTGCCAGCAGCCTGGAGCGGCGGGGGTCCACAGATACGCAGTATTTT.

In this sample, this clonotype turned up a few times. This rearrangement joins TRBV6-5 to TRBJ1-6; the D is unclear. The CDR3 runs to 17 residues. V was pared by 5 bases and J by 0 bases, with 14 bases between. Germline V lookup: CDR1 MNHEY, CDR2 SVGAGI. The CDR3 DNA is TGTGCCAGCAGTCACCGCTCATTCAGCTCCTATAATTCACCCCTCCACTTT. Protein sequence: CASSHRSFSSYNSPLHF.

This clonotype was recorded many times. This rearrangement joins TRBV7-2 to TRBJ2-5; the D is unclear. There are 11 residues in the CDR3. The germline V and J ends were trimmed by 5 bases and 2 bases, with 3 bases remaining between them. CDR1 SGHTA and CDR2 FQGNSA come from the germline V gene. The CDR3 DNA reads as TGTGCCAGCAGCGAACAAGAGACCCAGTACTTC. It translates to CASSEQETQYF.

Ten or more counts support this clonotype. The chain combines TRBV5-8 with TRBJ1-2; 9 bases agree with TRBD1. Germline trimming cut 3 bases from V and 8 bases from J; bases unmatched to any gene: 8. CDR3 length: 14 residues. Germline lookup yields CDR1 SGHTS and CDR2 YDEGEE. The CDR3 DNA is TGTGCCAGCAGCTCCAGACAGGGGGGTGGGGGCTACACCTTC. Translation: CASSSRQGGGGYTF.

Only a few counts were recorded for this clonotype. This rearrangement joins TRBV3-1 to TRBJ2-3, with 10 nucleotides matching TRBD2. The V gene's germline CDR1 is LGHDT and CDR2 YNNKEL (reference sequence). The CDR3 length is 15 residues. Losses at the gene ends were 3 bases for V and 5 bases for J; bases not matched to a gene: 5. The CDR3 coding sequence is TGTGCCAGCAGCCAGAGCGGGGGGGCCTTAGATACGCAGTATTTT. It codes for CASSQSGGALDTQYF.

The chain recombines TRBV6-5 with TRBJ2-5; 9 nucleotides align to TRBD1. The CDR3 runs to 16 residues. V shed 4 bases and J 5 bases; nucleotides not matched to a gene: 11. Germline-derived CDR1 and CDR2 are MNHEY and SVGAGI. The CDR3 coding sequence is TGTGCCAGCAGTTCCACACAGGGGGCGGAACAGGAGACCCAGTACTTC. It is translated as CASSSTQGAEQETQYF.

In its sample, this clonotype was seen once. This may come from a read error, since a much larger clone is one base off. V is TRBV5-1 and J is TRBJ2-1, with unresolved D. The length of the CDR3 is 12 residues. The germline V gene encodes CDR1 SGHRS and CDR2 YFSETQ. For the CDR3, the DNA is TGCGCCAGCAGCTTGGGCGAACATGAGCGGTTCTTC. Its translation: CASSLGEHERFF.

The V call is TRBV7-9, the J call TRBJ1-6, with TRBD1 identical over 7 bases. V trimming: 6 bases; J trimming: 6 bases; junction bases outside the gene matches: 5. Germline assignment: CDR1 SEHNR and CDR2 FQNEAQ (reference sequence). The CDR3 loop spans 14 amino acids. Written as DNA, the CDR3 is TGTGCCAGCAGACCAGACAGGGCTAATTCACCCCTCCACTTT. As protein: CASRPDRANSPLHF.

This clonotype was counted many times. The V gene is TRBV10-3, the J gene TRBJ1-2; unclear D gene. V dropped 2 bases and J dropped 3 bases, with 13 bases sitting between them. This CDR3 has 15 amino acids. Germline lookup yields CDR1 ENHRY and CDR2 SYGVKD. CDR3 protein: CAISERAEGDYGYTF. DNA for the CDR3: TGTGCCATCAGTGAGAGGGCCGAGGGCGACTATGGCTACACCTTC.

The V and J genes are TRBV2 and TRBJ2-7, with D unresolved. Germline V lookup: CDR1 SNHLY, CDR2 FYNNEI. CDR3 length equals 15 residues. V gave up 4 bases and J gave up 1 base, with 14 bases separating them. The CDR3 sequence: CASSVEVPVSYEQYF. CDR3 nucleotides: TGTGCCAGCAGTGTAGAGGTCCCTGTTTCCTACGAGCAGTACTTC.

The V and J genes are TRBV7-9 and TRBJ2-1, with 11 bases identical to TRBD2. Per germline, CDR1 SEHNR and CDR2 FQNEAQ (reference sequence). The CDR3 extends over 18 amino acids. The V gene end was trimmed by 6 bases and the J gene end by 5 bases; junction bases not matched to a gene: 15. DNA for the CDR3: TGTGCCAGCAGAATAGTCAATCCGGGACTAGCGGACCACAATGAGCAGTTCTTC. This sequence encodes CASRIVNPGLADHNEQFF.